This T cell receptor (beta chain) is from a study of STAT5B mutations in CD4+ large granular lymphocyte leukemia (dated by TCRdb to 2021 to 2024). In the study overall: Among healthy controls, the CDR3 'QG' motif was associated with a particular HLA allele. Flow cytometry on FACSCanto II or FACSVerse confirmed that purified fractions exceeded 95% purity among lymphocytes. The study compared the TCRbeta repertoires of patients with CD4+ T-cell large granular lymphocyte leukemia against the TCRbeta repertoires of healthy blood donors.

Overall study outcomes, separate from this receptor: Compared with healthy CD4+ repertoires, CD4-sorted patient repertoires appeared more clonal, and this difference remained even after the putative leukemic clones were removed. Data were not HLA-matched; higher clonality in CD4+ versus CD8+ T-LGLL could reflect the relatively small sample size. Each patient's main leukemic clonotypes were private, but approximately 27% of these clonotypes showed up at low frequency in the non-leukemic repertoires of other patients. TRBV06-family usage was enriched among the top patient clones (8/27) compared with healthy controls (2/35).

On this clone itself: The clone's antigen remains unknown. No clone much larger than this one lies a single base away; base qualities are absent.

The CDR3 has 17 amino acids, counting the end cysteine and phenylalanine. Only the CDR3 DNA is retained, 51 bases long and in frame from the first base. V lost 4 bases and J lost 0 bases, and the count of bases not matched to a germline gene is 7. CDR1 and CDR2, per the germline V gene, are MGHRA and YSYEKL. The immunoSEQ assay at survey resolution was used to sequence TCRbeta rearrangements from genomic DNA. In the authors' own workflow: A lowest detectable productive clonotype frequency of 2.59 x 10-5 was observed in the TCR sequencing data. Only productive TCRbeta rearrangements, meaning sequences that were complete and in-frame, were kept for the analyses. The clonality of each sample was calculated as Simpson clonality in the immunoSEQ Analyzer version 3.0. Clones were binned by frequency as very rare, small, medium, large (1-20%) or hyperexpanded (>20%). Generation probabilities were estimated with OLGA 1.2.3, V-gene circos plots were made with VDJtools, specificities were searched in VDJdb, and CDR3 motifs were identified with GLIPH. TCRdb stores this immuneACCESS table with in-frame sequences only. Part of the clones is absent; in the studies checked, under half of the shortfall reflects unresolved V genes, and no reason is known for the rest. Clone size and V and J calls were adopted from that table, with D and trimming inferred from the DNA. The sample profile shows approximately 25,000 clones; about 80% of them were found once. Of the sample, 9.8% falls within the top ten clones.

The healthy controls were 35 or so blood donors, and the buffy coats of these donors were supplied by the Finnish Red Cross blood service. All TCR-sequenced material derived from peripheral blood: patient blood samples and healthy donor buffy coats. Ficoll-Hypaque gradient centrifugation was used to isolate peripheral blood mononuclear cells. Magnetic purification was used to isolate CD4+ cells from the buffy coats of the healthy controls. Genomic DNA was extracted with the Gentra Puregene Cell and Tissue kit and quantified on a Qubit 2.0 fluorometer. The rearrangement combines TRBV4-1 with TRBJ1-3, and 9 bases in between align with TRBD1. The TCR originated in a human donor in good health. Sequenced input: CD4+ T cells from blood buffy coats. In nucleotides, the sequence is TGCGCCAGCAGCCGACCCGGGACAGGGCCCTCTGGAAACACCATATATTTT. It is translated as CASSRPGTGPSGNTIYF.